This T cell receptor (beta chain) was sequenced during a study of tumor-infiltrating lymphocytes in primary liver carcinoma (dated 2017 in TCRdb). Study-wide context: Between late 2015 and March 2016, five patients in China with histopathologically diagnosed primary liver carcinoma had surgical resection. The five patients had tumors of stage T1-T3 N0M0, with maximum diameters ranging from roughly 4.2 to 10 cm. A total of about 35 specimens from 5 patients, comprising around 25 tumor regions, 5 adjacent noncancerous liver tissues and 5 peripheral blood samples, were covered by TCRbeta repertoire sequencing. Across five regions of each liver tumor, along with adjacent normal tissue and blood, the study brought together TCRbeta repertoire sequencing, expression microarrays and whole-exome sequencing. Repertoires from technical replicates were highly reproducible, with mean shared-clone rates about 0.88 and correlation coefficients above 0.95. Each sample produced about 3.65 to 7.13 million productive TCRbeta reads, and read depth showed no significant difference between tissue types. Of the five patients, three men and two women aged 30 to 69 years, four had hepatocellular carcinoma and one had combined HCC and intrahepatic cholangiocarcinoma. General study outcomes and caveats: Only the TCR beta chain was sequenced, so true repertoire diversity is likely underestimated because unpaired alpha chains were not captured. Only five or six patients were included in the study, and the authors note that the findings should be validated in a larger study. Because the samples were bulk and unsorted, CD4+ and CD8+ T cell repertoires could not be compared. The top 250 clones made up a significantly larger repertoire fraction in tumors than in blood (p = 0.039). Pairs of tumor regions showed greater repertoire overlap (mean around 35%) than tumor-adjacent pairs (17%) or tumor-blood pairs (around 15%), which is consistent with antigen-driven expansion.

The germline V gene encodes CDR1 LGHNT and CDR2 FRNRAP. From the cysteine up to the phenylalanine, the CDR3 has a length of 15 residues. CDR3 DNA is the only sequence kept; it has 45 bases, read in frame from the first base. Relative to germline, V is missing 2 bases and J is missing 7 bases, with 7 bases of the junction outside any gene match. Turning to this clonotype: What antigen it recognizes has not been identified. A much larger clone lies one base from this, so it may be a read error.

TCRbeta-specific cDNA was reverse-transcribed from approximately 0.5 ug total RNA using a constant-region primer and ProtoScript II reverse transcriptase. Construction of the TCRbeta libraries relied on three nested rounds of multiplex PCR, following a slightly modified ARM-PCR procedure. Each of the first two PCR rounds ran for approximately 10 cycles using multiplex TRBV1-TRBV30 forward primers together with a Cbeta reverse primer. Sample barcodes and Illumina adapters were added in a final 25-cycle PCR using Deep VentR polymerase. Before sequencing, amplicons of 200-500 bp were purified from gel using a QIAquick gel extraction kit. The TCRbeta amplicons were sequenced with 250-bp paired-end reads on an Illumina HiSeq 2500. In the authors' own workflow: To recover full CDR3 sequences, reads were quality-trimmed using Trimmomatic v0.33 and paired reads were then merged using FLASH v1.2.11. V, D and J germline segments were assigned to the rearranged TCRbeta sequences by MiGEC v1.2.1b. Clonotype statistics and Shannon-Wiener diversity indices were computed with VDJtools v1.0.0. To reduce sampling bias, subsequent analyses other than the diversity analysis used only the 250 most abundant clonotypes in each sample. TCRdb trimmed public reads at Q25 via fastp, called clones via MiXCR and kept in-frame beta chains. Each entry merges the rows of one CDR3 protein and shows their most common DNA and genes. For this entry, the V and J calls and clone size follow TCRdb and not the study's own pipeline. Present in this sample are fewer than 350,000 distinct CDR3 sequences, about 62% of which were seen just once. Of the sample, roughly 8.6% is held by the ten largest clones.

Blood RNA was extracted from unsorted whole blood using TRIzol reagent, and germline DNA was obtained with the DNeasy Blood & Tissue kit. At the time of sampling, the patients had chronic HBV infection and had not received any treatment. Before surgery, approximately 3.8 milliliters of peripheral blood were collected into K2EDTA tubes. This TCR came from a man aged 35-49 years with primary liver carcinoma and hepatitis B virus infection. The V gene is TRBV12-5 and the J gene is TRBJ2-1; 8 central nucleotides agree with TRBD1. Sequenced material: peripheral blood. The CDR3 protein is CASGLTSGGRNEQFF. The sequenced DNA: TGTGCTAGTGGTTTGACGTCAGGGGGCAGGAATGAGCAGTTCTTC.